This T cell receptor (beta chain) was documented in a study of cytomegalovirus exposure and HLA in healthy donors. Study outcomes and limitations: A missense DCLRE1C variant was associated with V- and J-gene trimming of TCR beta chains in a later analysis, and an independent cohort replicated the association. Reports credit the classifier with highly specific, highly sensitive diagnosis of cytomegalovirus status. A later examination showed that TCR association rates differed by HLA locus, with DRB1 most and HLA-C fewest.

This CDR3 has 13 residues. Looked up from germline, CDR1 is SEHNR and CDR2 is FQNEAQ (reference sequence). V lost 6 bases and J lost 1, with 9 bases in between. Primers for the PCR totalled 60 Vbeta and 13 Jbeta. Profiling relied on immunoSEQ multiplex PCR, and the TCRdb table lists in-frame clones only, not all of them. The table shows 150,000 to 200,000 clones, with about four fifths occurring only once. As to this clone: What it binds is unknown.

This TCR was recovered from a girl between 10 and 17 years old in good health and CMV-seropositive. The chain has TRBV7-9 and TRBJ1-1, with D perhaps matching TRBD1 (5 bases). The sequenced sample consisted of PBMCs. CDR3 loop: CASRPTGNTEAFF. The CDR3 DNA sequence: TGTGCCAGCAGACCCACAGGGAACACTGAAGCTTTCTTT.